These 19 T cell receptor beta chains share one sample of origin, sequenced in a study of blood T cell repertoires in COVID-19. Produced via immunoSEQ multiplex PCR; TCRdb's table is partial and in-frame only. The data show about 58,000 clones, under 90% seen once. Input material: peripheral blood. The receptors here all came from a man between 40 and 49 years old with active COVID-19.

This rearrangement joins TRBV27 to TRBJ1-2, with 8 bases that match TRBD1. This CDR3 contains 15 residues. V dropped 7 bases and J dropped 4; count of bases not matched to a gene: 11. CDR1 is MNHEY, CDR2 SMNVEV, per germline (reference sequence). CDR3 nucleotide sequence: TGTGCCAGCACCTCTCCCGGACAGGGCGTCTATGGCTACACCTTC. Translated, it gives CASTSPGQGVYGYTF.

The chain links TRBV28 to TRBJ1-1, with 7 bases fitting TRBD1. The V segment lost 3 bases and the J segment 0 bases; nucleotides outside the gene matches: 4. This CDR3 is built from 15 residues. Germline CDR1 and CDR2: MDHEN and SYDVKM. This CDR3 is CASSLTGNLNTEAFF. The CDR3 DNA is TGTGCCAGCAGTTTGACAGGGAATTTGAACACTGAAGCTTTCTTT.

This chain links TRBV7-9 with TRBJ2-1, with D possibly TRBD1 on 6 matching bases. Germline V gene lookup returns CDR1 SEHNR and CDR2 FQNEAQ (reference sequence). The CDR3 length is 18 residues. Trimming removed 5 bases from V and 5 bases from J, with 25 bases in between. The CDR3 reads CASSAHPLLTGTNNEQFF. The CDR3 region has the DNA TGTGCCAGCAGCGCCCACCCGCTCCTCACCGGGACAAACAATGAGCAGTTCTTC.

The chain combines TRBV5-6 with TRBJ2-3; D is possibly TRBD2 (7 bases). Germline values: CDR1 SGHDT, CDR2 YYEEEE. Trimming removed 4 bases from V and 1 base from J, with 13 bases in between. The CDR3 spans 15 residues. The CDR3 sequence: CASSRPGGGTDTQYF. DNA of the CDR3: TGTGCCAGCAGCCGCCCGGGGGGCGGCACAGATACGCAGTATTTT.

The V call is TRBV28, the J call TRBJ2-5; D not certain. Trimming took 2 bases from V and 5 from J, leaving 9 bases between them. This CDR3 is built from 13 residues. The germline V gene has CDR1 MDHEN and CDR2 SYDVKM. The CDR3 DNA reads TGTGCCAGCAGTTTAACCCCTCGGGAGACCCAGTACTTC. As protein: CASSLTPRETQYF.

This clone occurred once. The rearrangement uses TRBV4-1 and TRBJ2-5, with 14 bases that match TRBD2. Losses at the gene ends were 7 bases for V and 5 bases for J; bases not matched to a gene: 9. This CDR3 is 16 amino acids long. The germline gives CDR1 MGHRA, CDR2 YSYEKL. CDR3 DNA sequence: TGCGCCAGCACCCCGGGACTAGCGGGAGTTTGGGAGACCCAGTACTTC. Amino acid sequence: CASTPGLAGVWETQYF.

V and J are TRBV5-1 and TRBJ1-5, with 7 positions matching TRBD1. The trim removed 0 bases at V and 4 bases at J, leaving 4 bases unmatched. This CDR3 region has 15 residues. Germline V gene sequence: CDR1 SGHRS, CDR2 YFSETQ. For the CDR3, the DNA is TGCGCCAGCAGCTTGGGACAGGGTTTTAATCAGCCCCAGCATTTT. It is translated as CASSLGQGFNQPQHF. Looking up the rest from reference TRBV5-1 and TRBJ1-5 gives the full variable domain: KAGVTQTPRYLIKTRGQQVTLSCSPISGHRSVSWYQQTPGQGLQFLFEYFSETQRNKGNFPGRFSGRQFSNSRSEMNVSTLELGDSALYLCASSLGQGFNQPQHFGDGTRLSIL.

The chain has TRBV3-1 (or the pseudogene TRBV3-2) and TRBJ2-1; TRBD2 agrees at 7 bases. Germline assignment: CDR1 LGHDT and CDR2 YNNKEL (reference sequence). The CDR3 extends over 13 amino acids. The trim removed 2 bases at V and 10 bases at J, leaving 5 bases unmatched. The DNA of the CDR3 is TGTGCCAGCAGCCAACAGAGCGGGATAGAGCAGTTCTTC. Amino acids: CASSQQSGIEQFF.

The chain employs TRBV11-2 and TRBJ2-7; maybe TRBD2 (5 bases). The germline CDR1 and CDR2 sequences are SGHAT and FQNNGV. The CDR3 has 14 residues. V lost 10 bases and J 0 bases, leaving 16 bases between the germline ends. CDR3 sequence (DNA): TGTGCCATCGCGCCCCGGCTAGCCTCCTACGAGCAGTACTTC. This translates into CAIAPRLASYEQYF.

The gene calls are TRBV18 and TRBJ1-2, with 8 nucleotides matching TRBD1. With 6 bases clipped from V and 3 bases from J, the junction kept 6 bases outside the gene matches. CDR1 and CDR2 (germline): KGHSH, LQKENI. The CDR3 consists of 14 residues. CDR3 in amino acids: CASSDRGSDYGYTF. CDR3 DNA sequence: TGTGCCAGCTCCGACAGGGGTAGCGACTATGGCTACACCTTC.

The V and J genes are TRBV3-1 (or the pseudogene TRBV3-2) and TRBJ1-1, with 10 nucleotides matching TRBD1. CDR1 is LGHDT, CDR2 YNNKEL, per germline (reference sequence). The CDR3 consists of 14 residues. With V trimmed by 4 bases and J by 6 bases, 5 bases remained unmatched. CDR3 sequence reads: CASSPRDRGAEAFF. The CDR3 DNA reads as TGTGCCAGCAGCCCCCGGGACAGGGGAGCTGAAGCTTTCTTT.

The chain has TRBV29-1 and TRBJ1-2; D is unresolved. The CDR3 consists of 13 residues. Trimming removed 0 bases from V and 4 bases from J, with 9 bases in between. Germline-derived CDR1 and CDR2 are SQVTM and ANQGSEA. The CDR3 DNA reads TGCAGCGTTGAAGAGGGCAGGATCTATGGCTACACCTTC. Its protein product is CSVEEGRIYGYTF.

This chain joins TRBV27 and TRBJ2-7; tentatively, D is TRBD1 (5 bases). The length of the CDR3 is 13 residues. V was cut by 5 bases and J by 0 bases, with 8 bases left in between. Per germline, CDR1 MNHEY and CDR2 SMNVEV (reference sequence). CDR3 nucleotide sequence: TGTGCCAGCAGTACAGGATTCTCCTACGAGCAGTACTTC. Protein sequence: CASSTGFSYEQYF.

The rearrangement uses TRBV5-6 and TRBJ1-1, with 7 bases lining up with TRBD1. Trimming removed 3 bases from V and 4 bases from J; junction bases left unmatched: 9. CDR3 length: 15 amino acids. Germline values: CDR1 SGHDT, CDR2 YYEEEE. DNA of the CDR3: TGTGCCAGCAGCTGGGGGCAACAGGGGACCACTGAAGCTTTCTTT. This sequence encodes CASSWGQQGTTEAFF.

The CDR3 protein is CASSPQGYVSYEQYF. The DNA for the CDR3 is TGTGCCAGCAGCCCTCAGGGATACGTCTCCTACGAGCAGTACTTC. The chain is built from TRBV11-2 and TRBJ2-7; possibly TRBD1 for D (5 bases). The CDR3 consists of 15 residues. Germline V gene data show CDR1 as SGHAT and CDR2 as FQNNGV. V was pared by 5 bases and J by 0 bases, with 14 bases between. The full variable domain, rest sourced from reference TRBV11-2 and TRBJ2-7, is EAGVAQSPRYKIIEKRQSVAFWCNPISGHATLYWYQQILGQGPKLLIQFQNNGVVDDSQLPKDRFSAERLKGVDSTLKIQPAKLEDSAVYLCASSPQGYVSYEQYFGPGTRLTVT.

CDR3 in DNA: TGTGCCAGCAGTGCCGGCGGGAGCGGGGGGGATACGCAGTATTTT. Translated: CASSAGGSGGDTQYF. This chain connects TRBV11-3 to TRBJ2-3, with 9 bases identical to TRBD2. Germline trimming cut 6 bases from V and 6 bases from J; bases unmatched to any gene: 10. Germline V gene lookup returns CDR1 SGHNT and CDR2 YENEEA. The CDR3 has 15 residues. Drawing the rest from reference TRBV11-3 and TRBJ2-3, the complete variable domain is EAGVVQSPRYKIIEKKQPVAFWCNPISGHNTLYWYLQNLGQGPELLIRYENEEAVDDSQLPKDRFSAERLKGVDSTLKIQPAELGDSAVYLCASSAGGSGGDTQYFGPGTRLTVL.

V usage is TRBV28 and J usage is TRBJ2-7; 7 positions match TRBD2. The CDR3 loop spans 14 amino acids. V was clipped by 2 bases and J by 4 bases; unmatched bases: 5. Germline V gene data show CDR1 as MDHEN and CDR2 as SYDVKM. CDR3 protein: CASSLTSDPYEQYF. The CDR3 nucleotides are TGTGCCAGCAGTTTAACTAGCGACCCTTACGAGCAGTACTTC.

The chain links TRBV6-2 or TRBV6-3 to TRBJ2-3; 8 bases agree with TRBD2. Germline assignment: CDR1 MNHEY and CDR2 SVGEGT. The CDR3 sequence is 15 residues long. With V trimmed by 4 bases and J by 2 bases, 5 bases remained unmatched. CDR3 sequence: CASSLAGLTTDTQYF. The CDR3 DNA follows: TGTGCCAGCAGTTTAGCGGGGCTGACCACAGATACGCAGTATTTT.

This sequence joins TRBV6-6 and TRBJ2-7; no clear D. CDR3 length: 14 residues. Trimming took off 7 bases at V and 0 bases at J, with 13 bases between the two ends. The germline gives CDR1 MNHNY, CDR2 SVGAGI (reference sequence). DNA for the CDR3: TGTGCCAGCACCGTAACAGCACCCTCCTACGAGCAGTACTTC. This codes for CASTVTAPSYEQYF.